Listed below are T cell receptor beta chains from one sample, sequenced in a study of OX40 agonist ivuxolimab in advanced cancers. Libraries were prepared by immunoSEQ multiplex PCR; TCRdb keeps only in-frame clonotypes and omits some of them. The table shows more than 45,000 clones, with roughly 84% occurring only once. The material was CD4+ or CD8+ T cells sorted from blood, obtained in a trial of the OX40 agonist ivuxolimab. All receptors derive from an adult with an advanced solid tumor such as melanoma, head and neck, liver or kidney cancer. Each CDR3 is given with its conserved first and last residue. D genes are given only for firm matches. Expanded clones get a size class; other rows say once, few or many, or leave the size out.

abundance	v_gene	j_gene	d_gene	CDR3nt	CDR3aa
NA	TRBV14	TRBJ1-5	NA	TGTGCCAGCAGCCGGGGGGGTCAGCCCCAGCATTTT	CASSRGGQPQHF
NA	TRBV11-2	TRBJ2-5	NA	TGTGCCAGCAGCCCCCCTGGGGGGGAGACCCAGTACTTC	CASSPPGGETQYF
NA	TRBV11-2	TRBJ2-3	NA	TGTGCCAGCAGCTTCGGAAGCTTCACTAGCACAGATACGCAGTATTTT	CASSFGSFTSTDTQYF
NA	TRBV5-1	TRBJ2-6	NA	TGCGCCAGCAGCTTGGGGGCCAGCTCTGGGGCCAACGTCCTGACTTTC	CASSLGASSGANVLTF
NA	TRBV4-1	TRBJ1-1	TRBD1	TGCGCCAGCAGCCAAGAGAGGGCGACAGGGTGGAACACTGAAGCTTTCTTT	CASSQERATGWNTEAFF
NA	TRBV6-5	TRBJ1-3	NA	TGTGCCAGCAGTTACTCAGCGCACGGAAACACCATATATTTT	CASSYSAHGNTIYF
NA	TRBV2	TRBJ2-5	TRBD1	TGTGCCAGCAGCCCGAGGACAGGGAGGGAGACCCAGTACTTC	CASSPRTGRETQYF
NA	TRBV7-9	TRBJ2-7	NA	TGTGCCAGCAGCTTAGTGGGGTTTTCGTCCGAGCAGTACTTC	CASSLVGFSSEQYF
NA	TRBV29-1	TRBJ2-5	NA	TGCAGCGTGGGGTGGGAGACCCAGTACTTC	CSVGWETQYF
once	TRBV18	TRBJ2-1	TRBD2	TGTGCCAGCTCGCCTCTAGGGCGGGAGGGTAACAATGAGCAGTTCTTC	CASSPLGREGNNEQFF
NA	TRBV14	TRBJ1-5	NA	TGTGCCAGCAGCCTCGACAGAAATAATCAGCCCCAGCATTTT	CASSLDRNNQPQHF
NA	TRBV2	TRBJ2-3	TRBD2	TGTGCCAGCAGTGAAGCCGGACTAGCCAATGAAGATACGCAGTATTTT	CASSEAGLANEDTQYF
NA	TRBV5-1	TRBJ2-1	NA	TGCGCCAGTCGTAGCGAGGGTTACAATGAGCAGTTCTTC	CASRSEGYNEQFF
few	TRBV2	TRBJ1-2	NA	TGTGCCAGCAGGGGTGACAACTATGGCTACACCTTC	CASRGDNYGYTF
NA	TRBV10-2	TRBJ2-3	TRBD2	TGCGCCAGCAGGCGGCGGGGGGCGGTAGATACGCAGTATTTT	CASRRRGAVDTQYF
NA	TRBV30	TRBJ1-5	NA	TGTGCCTGGAGAGGGGGGTTCCATAGCAATCAGCCCCAGCATTTT	CAWRGGFHSNQPQHF
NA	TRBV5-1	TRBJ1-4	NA	TGCGCCAGCAGCTTGGGGGTGAGAGCGACTAATGAAAAACTGTTTTTT	CASSLGVRATNEKLFF
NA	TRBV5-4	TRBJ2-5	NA	TGTGCCAGCAGCTTGGCCAGGGGACGAGAGACCCAGTACTTC	CASSLARGRETQYF
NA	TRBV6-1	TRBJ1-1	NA	TGTGCCAGCCCTCCCCAGGGCAGGACTGAAGCTTTCTTT	CASPPQGRTEAFF
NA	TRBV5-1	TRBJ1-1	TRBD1	TGCGCCAGCAGCCCCGCAGGGACAGGCAGCTTCGGAGCTTTCTTT	CASSPAGTGSFGAFF
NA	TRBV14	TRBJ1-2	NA	TGTGCCAGCAGCCCTGACCTGGGGGCGATAGGCTACACCTTC	CASSPDLGAIGYTF
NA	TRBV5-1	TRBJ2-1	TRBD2	TGCGCCAGCAGGCGGGAGGGGTACAATGAGCAGTTCTTC	CASRREGYNEQFF
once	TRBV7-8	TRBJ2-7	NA	TGTGCCAGCAGCTTAGTCCGGGACTCCAACTACGAGCAGTACTTC	CASSLVRDSNYEQYF
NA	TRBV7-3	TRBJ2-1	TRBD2	TGTGCCAGCAGCGCCGGACTAGCGGGGGGCAATGAGCAGTTCTTC	CASSAGLAGGNEQFF
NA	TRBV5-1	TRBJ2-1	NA	TGCGCCAGCAGCTTGATTAGCGCCTCCTACAATGAGCAGTTCTTC	CASSLISASYNEQFF
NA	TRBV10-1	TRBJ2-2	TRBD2	TGCGCCAGCCCTTTGACTAGCGGGTTAGCCGGGGAGCTGTTTTTT	CASPLTSGLAGELFF
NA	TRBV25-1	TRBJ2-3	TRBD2	TGTGCCAGCACTGGGACTAGCGGGGGGGCGGCAGATACGCAGTATTTT	CASTGTSGGAADTQYF
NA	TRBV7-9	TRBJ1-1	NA	TGTGCCAGCAGCTCTCCGGCGGTTGGCACTGAAGCTTTCTTT	CASSSPAVGTEAFF
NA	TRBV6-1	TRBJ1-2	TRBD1	TGTGCCACCGTGGACAGGCTCCTGGGTTATGGCTACACCTTC	CATVDRLLGYGYTF
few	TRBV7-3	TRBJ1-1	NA	TGTGCCAGCAAACAGACGGGGGTGGTGAACACTGAAGCTTTCTTT	CASKQTGVVNTEAFF
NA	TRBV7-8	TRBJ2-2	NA	TGTGCCAGCAGCTTAATGGGGTCCGGGAACACCGGGGAGCTGTTTTTT	CASSLMGSGNTGELFF